These 8 T cell receptor beta chains originate from one sample sequenced in a study of blood T cells in healthy people across ages. Alongside a J-beta primer mix, a sample-barcoded 5' primer served in a second PCR lasting 7 to 11 cycles. TCRdb passed the 5' RACE reads through MiXCR, listing each CDR3 protein once. The sample lists about 1.5 million distinct CDR3 sequences; about 45% were seen once. Sequences were obtained from blood. These receptors all stem from a woman younger than 30 in good health.

This clonotype appeared a few times. This chain connects TRBV12-3 or TRBV12-4 to TRBJ2-1; 8 positions agree with TRBD2. The CDR3 is made up of 13 amino acids. Trimming cost V 5 bases and J 7 bases; bases outside gene matches: 4. The CDR3 region is CASSRGGPNEQFF. In DNA, the CDR3 is TGTGCCAGCAGTCGCGGGGGGCCGAATGAGCAGTTCTTC.

This clonotype was observed many times. At one end the junction does not follow the germline gene, possibly because of a read error. The chain combines TRBV4-1 with TRBJ1-2; TRBD1 matches 7 bases. Germline-derived CDR1 and CDR2 are MGHRA and YSYEKL. This CDR3 region has 12 residues. CDR3 amino acids: CASSQDRAGYTF. CDR3 DNA sequence: TGTGCCAGCAGTCAAGACAGGGCTGGCTACACCTTC.

The chain joins TRBV5-1 to TRBJ2-3; 12 bases are shared with TRBD2. The germline CDR1 and CDR2 sequences are SGHRS and YFSETQ. V was pared by 2 bases and J by 0 bases, with 1 base of the junction left unmatched. The CDR3 contains 16 residues. CDR3 nucleotides: TGCGCCAGCAGCTTCCTAGCGGGAGGGAGCACAGATACGCAGTATTTT. Translation gives CASSFLAGGSTDTQYF. The variable domain in full, with the rest retrieved from reference TRBV5-1 and TRBJ2-3, is KAGVTQTPRYLIKTRGQQVTLSCSPISGHRSVSWYQQTPGQGLQFLFEYFSETQRNKGNFPGRFSGRQFSNSRSEMNVSTLELGDSALYLCASSFLAGGSTDTQYFGPGTRLTVL.

The chain couples TRBV5-1 to TRBJ2-7, with 8 bases fitting TRBD2. The J segment lost 2 bases and the V segment lost 4 bases, leaving 8 bases of the junction unmatched. This CDR3 spans 15 amino acids. Germline V gene data show CDR1 as SGHRS and CDR2 as YFSETQ. The CDR3: CASSLRGRGAYEQYF. The CDR3 nucleotides read TGCGCCAGCAGCCTTCGGGGGCGGGGGGCCTACGAGCAGTACTTC.

This clonotype was detected only once. The genes are TRBV15 and TRBJ2-7, with D possibly TRBD2 on 6 matching bases. The V end was cut by 1 base, the J end by 3 bases, with 10 bases between. This CDR3 comprises 14 residues. Germline V gives CDR1 LNHNV, CDR2 YYDKDF (reference sequence). The CDR3 coding sequence is TGTGCCACCAGCAGAGGTAATAGCGGCTACGAGCAGTACTTC. The encoded protein is CATSRGNSGYEQYF. The full variable domain, with the rest looked up from reference TRBV15 and TRBJ2-7, is DAMVIQNPRYQVTQFGKPVTLSCSQTLNHNVMYWYQQKSSQAPKLLFHYYDKDFNNEADTPDNFQSRRPNTSFCFLDIRSPGLGDTAMYLCATSRGNSGYEQYFGPGTRLTVT.

The V call is TRBV7-2, the J call TRBJ2-1; 8 bases match TRBD2. After removal of 4 bases from V and 2 bases from J, the junction contained 7 bases not matched to a gene. Germline V gives CDR1 SGHTA, CDR2 FQGNSA. The CDR3 length is 16 residues. The CDR3 region is CASSSNGRVTYNEQFF. DNA of the CDR3: TGTGCCAGCAGCTCTAACGGGAGGGTGACCTACAATGAGCAGTTCTTC.

The V gene is TRBV28, the J gene TRBJ2-3; possible D gene TRBD2, 6 bases. Per the germline V gene, CDR1 is MDHEN and CDR2 is SYDVKM. V lost 8 bases and J 2 bases, leaving 20 bases between the germline ends. This CDR3 contains 16 residues. In DNA, the CDR3 is TGTGCCAGCGGGGCCATCGGAGGGCCTCTCACAGATACGCAGTATTTT. This translates into CASGAIGGPLTDTQYF.

This clonotype was seen just once. The CDR3 sequence is CASSFGGPAQPQHF. CDR3 bases: TGTGCCAGCAGTTTTGGGGGGCCCGCACAGCCCCAGCATTTT. The chain carries TRBV27 and TRBJ1-5, with a weak D call TRBD1 (6 bases). This CDR3 region has 14 residues. Trimming took off 3 bases at V and 7 bases at J, with 13 bases between the two ends. Germline V lookup: CDR1 MNHEY, CDR2 SMNVEV (reference sequence).